The subject of this entry is one T cell receptor beta chain. What it binds is not known. The PCR used 60 Vbeta and 13 Jbeta primers. The method was immunoSEQ multiplex PCR; TCRdb's version includes in-frame clones alone and lacks a portion of them. The sample lists a few hundred thousand clones, 60% to 85% occurring once. This sample was included in a study of cytomegalovirus exposure and HLA in healthy donors. Study conclusions and caveats: In a later analysis, a missense DCLRE1C variant was linked to TCR beta V- and J-gene trimming. Cytomegalovirus-associated status was assigned to 164 TCR beta chains.

This CDR3 contains 14 residues. Trimming shortened V by 0 bases and J by 5 bases, and 12 bases separated the two germline ends. Germline loops: CDR1 SGHRS, CDR2 YFSETQ. Sequenced input: PBMCs. The sequence was collected from a man in his forties or fifties in good health and CMV-seronegative. The rearrangement uses TRBV5-1 and TRBJ2-7, with D uncertain. CDR3 amino acids: CASSLVPAPNEQYF. Written as DNA, the CDR3 is TGCGCCAGCAGCTTGGTACCAGCGCCAAACGAGCAGTACTTC.